These 10 T cell receptor beta chains came from one sample sequenced in a study of blood T cell repertoires in COVID-19. The repertoire was sequenced with immunoSEQ multiplex PCR; TCRdb's copy has only in-frame clones and lacks some. The table includes about 200,000 clones, approximately 90% detected once. Material: peripheral blood. The receptor source for this set is a man between 35 and 55 years old with active or convalescent COVID-19.

This clone was seen just once. The chain is built from TRBV9 and TRBJ2-7; D not certain. The V gene lost 0 bases and the J gene lost 4 bases, with 14 bases spanning the gap. Germline CDR1 is SGDLS and CDR2 is YYNGEE. The CDR3 is 15 residues long. CDR3 in amino acids: CASSVGYSPGYEQYF. The CDR3 nucleotides are TGTGCCAGCAGCGTAGGATATAGTCCTGGTTACGAGCAGTACTTC.

The V gene is TRBV27, the J gene TRBJ2-7, with D possibly TRBD1 on 5 matching bases. The CDR3 spans 15 residues. V lost 6 bases, J lost 0 bases, and 15 bases lay in between. The germline V gene encodes CDR1 MNHEY and CDR2 SMNVEV (reference sequence). The CDR3 is CASRLDSQYSYEQYF. The CDR3 DNA sequence: TGTGCCAGCAGACTCGACAGTCAATACTCCTACGAGCAGTACTTC.

The rearrangement joins TRBV30 to TRBJ2-5, with 9 bases matching TRBD2. The length of the CDR3 is 15 residues. After removal of 4 bases from V and 4 bases from J, the junction contained 10 bases not matched to a gene. Germline CDR1 is GTSNPN and CDR2 is SVGIG (reference sequence). Here the CDR3 reads CAWTISGSVGETQYF. The CDR3 DNA sequence: TGTGCCTGGACAATTAGCGGGAGTGTTGGAGAGACCCAGTACTTC.

The chain combines TRBV19 with TRBJ2-3; 12 bases map to TRBD2. Germline V gene data show CDR1 as LNHDA and CDR2 as SQIVND (reference sequence). With V trimmed by 3 bases and J by 4 bases, 5 bases remained unmatched. The CDR3 sequence is 16 residues long. The CDR3 loop reads CASSMTSGSVSDTQYF. The CDR3 nucleotides read TGTGCCAGTAGTATGACTAGCGGGAGTGTATCAGATACGCAGTATTTT.

This clone was seen only once. Other DNA sequences from this sample encode an identical CDR3 as well. V and J are TRBV2 and TRBJ1-5; D not resolved. The CDR3 is 14 residues long. CDR1 and CDR2 from the germline V gene are SNHLY and FYNNEI. V lost 1 base and J 2 bases, leaving 6 bases between the germline ends. CDR3 sequence reads: CASSEGAGNQPQHF. In DNA, the CDR3 is TGTGCCAGCAGTGAAGGGGCTGGCAATCAGCCCCAGCATTTT.

The rearrangement links TRBV21-1 to TRBJ2-2; the table's TRBD1 call for D was not verified on the DNA. TRBV21-1 is given as a pseudogene. The CDR3 runs 18 residues. CDR3: CASSKGTPVTGHTGELFF. CDR3 nucleotides: TGTGCCAGCAGCAAAGGGACCCCCGTCACAGGTCACACCGGGGAGCTGTTTTTT.

This chain connects TRBV28 to TRBJ2-5, with D possibly matching TRBD2 (5 bases). Germline CDR1 and CDR2: MDHEN and SYDVKM. V was shortened by 4 bases and J by 4 bases, with 13 bases between the two germline ends. The CDR3 extends over 14 amino acids. CDR3 bases: TGTGCCAGCAGTTCCCCGGGAAAGACAGAGACCCAGTACTTC. Protein: CASSSPGKTETQYF.

The chain has TRBV19 and TRBJ2-7, with 7 positions matching TRBD2. The V gene end was trimmed by 3 bases and the J gene end by 4 bases; junction bases not matched to a gene: 3. This CDR3 contains 13 residues. Germline assignment: CDR1 LNHDA and CDR2 SQIVND (reference sequence). CDR3 nucleotides: TGTGCCAGTAGTATGGGGGGGAGGTACGAGCAGTACTTC. Amino acid sequence: CASSMGGRYEQYF.

This sequence joins TRBV18 and TRBJ1-3; possible D gene TRBD1, 5 bases. Trimming removed 0 bases at V and 0 bases at J, with 9 bases between. The germline gives CDR1 KGHSH, CDR2 LQKENI. The CDR3 is 16 amino acids. In nucleotides, the CDR3 is TGTGCCAGCTCACCACCGGGGCAGTACTCTGGAAACACCATATATTTT. Encoded protein: CASSPPGQYSGNTIYF.

This clone was recorded once. This sequence joins TRBV5-1 and TRBJ2-2; TRBD1 aligns across 8 bases. Trimming took 4 bases from V and 6 from J; bases not matched to a gene: 8. The V gene's germline CDR1 is SGHRS and CDR2 YFSETQ. The CDR3 length is 15 residues. The CDR3 DNA follows: TGCGCCAGCAGCCAAGGGACAGGTGGTCCCGGGGAGCTGTTTTTT. It encodes CASSQGTGGPGELFF.